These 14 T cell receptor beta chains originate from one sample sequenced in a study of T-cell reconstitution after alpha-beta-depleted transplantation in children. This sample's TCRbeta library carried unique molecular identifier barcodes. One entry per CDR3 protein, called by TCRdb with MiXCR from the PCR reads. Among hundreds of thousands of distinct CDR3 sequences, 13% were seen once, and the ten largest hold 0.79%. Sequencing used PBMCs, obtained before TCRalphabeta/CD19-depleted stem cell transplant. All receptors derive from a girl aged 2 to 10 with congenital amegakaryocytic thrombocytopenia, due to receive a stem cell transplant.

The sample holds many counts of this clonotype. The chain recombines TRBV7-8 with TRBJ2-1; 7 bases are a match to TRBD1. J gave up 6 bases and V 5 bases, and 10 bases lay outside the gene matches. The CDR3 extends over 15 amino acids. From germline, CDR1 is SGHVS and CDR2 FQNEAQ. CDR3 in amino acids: CASSEPGQLGNEQFF. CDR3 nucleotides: TGTGCCAGCAGCGAACCGGGACAGCTGGGCAATGAGCAGTTCTTC.

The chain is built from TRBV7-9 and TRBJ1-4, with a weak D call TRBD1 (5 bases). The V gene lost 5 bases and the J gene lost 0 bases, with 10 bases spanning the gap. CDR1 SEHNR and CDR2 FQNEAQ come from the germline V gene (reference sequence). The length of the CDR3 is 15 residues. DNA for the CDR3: TGTGCCAGCAGCGCCGACAGTTCAACTAATGAAAAACTGTTTTTT. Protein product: CASSADSSTNEKLFF.

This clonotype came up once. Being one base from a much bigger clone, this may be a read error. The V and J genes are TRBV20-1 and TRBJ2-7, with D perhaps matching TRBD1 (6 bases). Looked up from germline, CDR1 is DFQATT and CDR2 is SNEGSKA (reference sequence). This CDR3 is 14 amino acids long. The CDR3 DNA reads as TGCAGTGCTAGGGGACACCCGGTCCTTTACGAGCAGCACTTC. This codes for CSARGHPVLYEQHF.

The CDR3 nucleotides are TGTGCCAGCAGTTTAACGCAGGGGGCTTTTGAAAAACTGTTTTTT. This codes for CASSLTQGAFEKLFF. The V and J genes are TRBV12-3 or TRBV12-4 and TRBJ1-4, with 8 bases that match TRBD1. The V and J ends lost 2 bases and 7 bases, in that order; junction bases with no gene match: 6. CDR3 length equals 15 residues.

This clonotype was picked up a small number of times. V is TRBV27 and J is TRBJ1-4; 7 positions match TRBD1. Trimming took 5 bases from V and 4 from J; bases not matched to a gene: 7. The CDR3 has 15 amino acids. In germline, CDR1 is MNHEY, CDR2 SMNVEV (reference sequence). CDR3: CASSRTGRYNEKLFF. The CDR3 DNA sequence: TGTGCCAGCAGTCGGACAGGCCGATATAATGAAAAACTGTTTTTT.

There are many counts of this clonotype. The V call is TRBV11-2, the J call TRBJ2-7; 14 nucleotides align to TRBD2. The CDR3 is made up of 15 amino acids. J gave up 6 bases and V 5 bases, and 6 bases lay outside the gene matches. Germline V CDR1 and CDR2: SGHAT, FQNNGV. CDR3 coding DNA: TGTGCCAGCAGCGAGCCGGGACTAGCGGGAGTCGAGCAGTACTTC. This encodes CASSEPGLAGVEQYF.

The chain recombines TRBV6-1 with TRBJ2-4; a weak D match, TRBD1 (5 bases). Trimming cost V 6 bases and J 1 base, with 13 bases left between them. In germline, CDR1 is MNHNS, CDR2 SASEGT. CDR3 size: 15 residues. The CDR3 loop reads CASSPPTGAKNIQYF. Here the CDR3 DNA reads TGTGCCAGCAGCCCACCAACAGGCGCCAAAAACATTCAGTACTTC.

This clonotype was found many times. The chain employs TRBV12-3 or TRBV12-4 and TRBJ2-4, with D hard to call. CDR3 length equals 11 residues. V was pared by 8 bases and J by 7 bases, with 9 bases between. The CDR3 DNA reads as TGTGCCAGCCTCCTAGGGAACATTCAGTACTTC. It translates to CASLLGNIQYF.

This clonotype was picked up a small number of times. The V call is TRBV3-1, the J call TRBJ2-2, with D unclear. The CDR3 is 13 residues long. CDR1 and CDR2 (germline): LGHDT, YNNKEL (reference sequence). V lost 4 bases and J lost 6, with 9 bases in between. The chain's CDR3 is CASSRDRPGELFF. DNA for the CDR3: TGTGCCAGCAGCCGGGATCGGCCCGGGGAGCTGTTTTTT.

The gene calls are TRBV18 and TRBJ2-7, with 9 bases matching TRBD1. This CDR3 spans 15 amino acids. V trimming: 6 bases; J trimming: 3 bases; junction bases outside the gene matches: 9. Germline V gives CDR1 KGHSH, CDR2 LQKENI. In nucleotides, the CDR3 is TGTGCCAGCTCTCCCGGGACAGGGAACCTCTACGAGCAGTACTTC. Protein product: CASSPGTGNLYEQYF.

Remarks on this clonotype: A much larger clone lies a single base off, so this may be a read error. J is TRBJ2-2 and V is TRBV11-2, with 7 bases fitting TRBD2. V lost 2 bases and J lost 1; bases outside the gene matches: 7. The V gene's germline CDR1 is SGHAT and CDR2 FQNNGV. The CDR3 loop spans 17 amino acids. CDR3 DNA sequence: TGTGCCAGCAGCTTAAATCAACTAGCGAGGAACACCGGGGAGCTGTTTTTT. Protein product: CASSLNQLARNTGELFF.

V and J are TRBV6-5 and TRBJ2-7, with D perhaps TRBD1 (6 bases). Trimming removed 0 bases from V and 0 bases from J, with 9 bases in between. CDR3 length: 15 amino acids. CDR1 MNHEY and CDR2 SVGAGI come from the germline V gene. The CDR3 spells CASSYSQGPSYEQYF. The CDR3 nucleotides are TGTGCCAGCAGTTACTCACAGGGCCCCTCCTACGAGCAGTACTTC.

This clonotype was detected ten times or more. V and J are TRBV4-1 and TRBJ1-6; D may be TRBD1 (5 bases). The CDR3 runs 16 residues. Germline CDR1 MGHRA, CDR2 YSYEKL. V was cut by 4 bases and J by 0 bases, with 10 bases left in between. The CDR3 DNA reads TGCGCCAGCAGCCCCCACGGGACCTCCTATAATTCACCCCTCCACTTT. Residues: CASSPHGTSYNSPLHF.

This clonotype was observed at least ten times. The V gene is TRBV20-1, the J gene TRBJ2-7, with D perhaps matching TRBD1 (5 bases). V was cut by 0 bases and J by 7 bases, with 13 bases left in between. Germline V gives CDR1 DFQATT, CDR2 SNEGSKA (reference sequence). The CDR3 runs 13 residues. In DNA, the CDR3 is TGCAGTGCTAGAGATGCTAGGACAAGGGAGCAGTACTTC. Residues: CSARDARTREQYF.